This is a list of T cell receptor beta chains from one sample in a study of shared clonotypes between healthy human individuals. Data came from immunoSEQ multiplex PCR; TCRdb stores just in-frame clones and leaves some out. The table includes 2 million to 2.5 million clones, 85% to 95% detected once. The sample consisted of naive CD4+ T cells from PBMCs. These receptors all stem from a man between 18 and 29 years old in good health. Some clones in this sample may be carry-over from other donors' samples. Each CDR3 is given with its conserved first and last residue. The order of the fields is D gene, clone size, J gene, V gene, CDR3 DNA, CDR3 protein. A D gene is named only where the DNA matches it firmly. Rows may omit the clone size; those that give it use once, few, many or a size class.

d_gene: NA; abundance: NA; j_gene: TRBJ2-1; v_gene: TRBV27; CDR3nt: TGTGCCAGCAGTTTCCGGGCAGGCTCCTACAATGAGCAGTTCTTC; CDR3aa: CASSFRAGSYNEQFF
d_gene: NA; abundance: NA; j_gene: TRBJ1-1; v_gene: TRBV5-6; CDR3nt: TGTGCCAGCAGCTTGGACTGGGGGGGAACTGAAGCTTTCTTT; CDR3aa: CASSLDWGGTEAFF
d_gene: NA; abundance: once; j_gene: TRBJ1-1; v_gene: TRBV10-2; CDR3nt: TGCGCCAGCATAGGGCAGGGGAACACTGAAGCTTTCTTT; CDR3aa: CASIGQGNTEAFF
d_gene: NA; abundance: NA; j_gene: TRBJ2-7; v_gene: TRBV6-5; CDR3nt: TGTGCCAGCACCCAGGGGTACGAGCAGTACTTC; CDR3aa: CASTQGYEQYF
d_gene: TRBD1; abundance: NA; j_gene: TRBJ1-3; v_gene: TRBV5-1; CDR3nt: TGCGCCAGCAGCCCCAGCGGGACAGGGGCTGGAAACACCATATATTTT; CDR3aa: CASSPSGTGAGNTIYF
d_gene: NA; abundance: NA; j_gene: TRBJ2-7; v_gene: TRBV30; CDR3nt: TGTGCCTGGAGTGGGCAACTATTCTACGAGCAGTACTTC; CDR3aa: CAWSGQLFYEQYF
d_gene: NA; abundance: NA; j_gene: TRBJ1-4; v_gene: TRBV28; CDR3nt: TGTGCCAGCAGTTTAGGGACCCTTGGGACTAATGAAAAACTGTTTTTT; CDR3aa: CASSLGTLGTNEKLFF
d_gene: NA; abundance: NA; j_gene: TRBJ1-2; v_gene: TRBV14; CDR3nt: TGTGCCAGCAGCCAAGACCTCTTTTATGGCTACACCTTC; CDR3aa: CASSQDLFYGYTF
d_gene: NA; abundance: NA; j_gene: TRBJ2-7; v_gene: TRBV9; CDR3nt: TGTGCCAGCAGCGTAGTTGGGGGGCAAGAGCAGTACTTC; CDR3aa: CASSVVGGQEQYF
d_gene: TRBD1; abundance: NA; j_gene: TRBJ2-1; v_gene: TRBV7-9; CDR3nt: TGTGCCAGCAGCAGACAGGGGGCAATGTGGAATGAGCAGTTCTTC; CDR3aa: CASSRQGAMWNEQFF
d_gene: NA; abundance: NA; j_gene: TRBJ1-1; v_gene: TRBV7-2; CDR3nt: TGTGCCAGCAGCTGTAGGCCCTTTTGTGCCACCAGTGAAGCTTTCTTT; CDR3aa: CASSCRPFCATSEAFF
d_gene: NA; abundance: NA; j_gene: TRBJ2-3; v_gene: TRBV18; CDR3nt: TGTGCCAGCTCACAGGGAAGGACAGTCACAGATACGCAGTATTTT; CDR3aa: CASSQGRTVTDTQYF
d_gene: TRBD2; abundance: NA; j_gene: TRBJ2-7; v_gene: TRBV19; CDR3nt: TGTGCCAGTAGTATCGGGGGGGCCTCCTACGAGCAGTACTTC; CDR3aa: CASSIGGASYEQYF
d_gene: TRBD2; abundance: NA; j_gene: TRBJ2-3; v_gene: TRBV7-3; CDR3nt: TGTGCCAGCAGCCAAGGGACTATCCCCACAGATACGCAGTATTTT; CDR3aa: CASSQGTIPTDTQYF
d_gene: NA; abundance: NA; j_gene: TRBJ2-4; v_gene: TRBV15; CDR3nt: TGTGCCACCAGCAGAGACAGGTCTGCCATTCAGTACTTC; CDR3aa: CATSRDRSAIQYF
d_gene: NA; abundance: NA; j_gene: TRBJ1-1; v_gene: TRBV5-1; CDR3nt: TGCGCCAGCAGCTTGGCCGGGGGGCAATCTGAAGCTTTCTTT; CDR3aa: CASSLAGGQSEAFF
d_gene: TRBD2; abundance: NA; j_gene: TRBJ2-7; v_gene: TRBV5-1; CDR3nt: TGCGCCAGCACCGGGACTAGCTCCTACGAGCAGTACTTC; CDR3aa: CASTGTSSYEQYF
d_gene: NA; abundance: once; j_gene: TRBJ1-2; v_gene: TRBV6-5; CDR3nt: TGTGCCAGCAGGCCGACGTACCTGGGAGGCTACACCTTC; CDR3aa: CASRPTYLGGYTF
d_gene: NA; abundance: NA; j_gene: TRBJ1-1; v_gene: TRBV19; CDR3nt: TGTGCCAGTTTAAAGGGAGGGTCCGCCTATGAAGCTTTCTTT; CDR3aa: CASLKGGSAYEAFF
d_gene: NA; abundance: NA; j_gene: TRBJ1-1; v_gene: TRBV5-1; CDR3nt: TGCGCCAGCAGCTTGGTTCAGGGGAACGCTGAAGCTTTCTTT; CDR3aa: CASSLVQGNAEAFF
d_gene: NA; abundance: NA; j_gene: TRBJ1-4; v_gene: TRBV9; CDR3nt: TGTGCCAGCAACAGAGACAATGAAAAACTGTTTTTT; CDR3aa: CASNRDNEKLFF
d_gene: TRBD2; abundance: NA; j_gene: TRBJ2-1; v_gene: TRBV19; CDR3nt: TGTGCCAGTACCATCGGGACTAGCGGGACTGAGCAGTTCTTC; CDR3aa: CASTIGTSGTEQFF
d_gene: NA; abundance: NA; j_gene: TRBJ2-1; v_gene: TRBV11-3; CDR3nt: TGTGCCAGCAGCTTAGCCCCCCCCGGGAGAGGAAGGAATGAGCAGTTCTTC; CDR3aa: CASSLAPPGRGRNEQFF
d_gene: TRBD1; abundance: few; j_gene: TRBJ1-1; v_gene: TRBV2; CDR3nt: TGTGCCAGCAGTGGCAGGGGACAGGGGGCCTCGGCTTTCTTT; CDR3aa: CASSGRGQGASAFF
d_gene: NA; abundance: NA; j_gene: TRBJ1-1; v_gene: TRBV5-6; CDR3nt: TGTGCCAGCAGCTTGCAAGGAGGGGACACTGAAGCTTTCTTT; CDR3aa: CASSLQGGDTEAFF
d_gene: TRBD2; abundance: NA; j_gene: TRBJ2-3; v_gene: TRBV11-2; CDR3nt: TGTCCGGGGACTAGCGGGAAGACAGATACGCAGTATTTT; CDR3aa: CPGTSGKTDTQYF
d_gene: NA; abundance: NA; j_gene: TRBJ2-1; v_gene: TRBV2; CDR3nt: TGTGCCAGCAAGGCAGGGGCCCCCAATGAGCAGTTCTTC; CDR3aa: CASKAGAPNEQFF
d_gene: NA; abundance: NA; j_gene: TRBJ2-7; v_gene: TRBV6-5; CDR3nt: TGTGCCAGCAGTTACTCCCTAGGGGACGAGCAGTACTTC; CDR3aa: CASSYSLGDEQYF
d_gene: NA; abundance: once; j_gene: TRBJ2-7; v_gene: TRBV27; CDR3nt: TGTGCCAGCAGTTTATCAGGGGACTACGAGCAGTACTTC; CDR3aa: CASSLSGDYEQYF
d_gene: TRBD2; abundance: NA; j_gene: TRBJ2-2; v_gene: TRBV5-1; CDR3nt: TGCGCCAGCAGCCAGGCTAGCGGGAGAATCACCGGGGAGCTGTTTTTT; CDR3aa: CASSQASGRITGELFF